This T cell receptor beta chain emerged from a study of blood T cell repertoires in COVID-19 (TCRdb year 2020). Some background on the complete study: The collaborator samples originated in the United States, Italy and Spain and spanned the acute and convalescent phases of COVID-19. The material from the prospective study consisted of cDNA or gDNA derived from T cells, B-cell-depleted T cells, or PBMCs. The dataset comprised deeply sampled blood TCRbeta repertoires from subjects exposed to, actively infected with, or recovered from COVID-19. The repertoires were made available in a free public database intended to serve as a resource for research on the immune response to SARS-CoV-2. Samples were obtained from the ongoing ImmuneRACE study (first 160 participants) and from over 1,000 subjects provided by 6 global collaborators. A de-identified subject ID, COVID-19 status, age in years and sex were almost always included in the sample metadata. Where HLA class I and class II types were available, the types were taken from metadata supplied by the sample provider, not from assay-based typing. What the study reported, not specific to this receptor: Clinical and demographic metadata were provided uncurated, with the amount varying by source and participant.

The collaborating institutions used their own protocols to collect whole blood in K2EDTA tubes. For TCRbeta analysis, collaborator samples were shipped as frozen whole blood, as isolated PBMCs, or as DNA extracted from either sample type. TCRbeta CDR3 regions were amplified from genomic DNA using the immunoSEQ Assay, a bias-controlled multiplex PCR. As for the original processing: The number of nucleated cells in each sample was estimated from the amplification of reference gene primers within the assay. To quantify the absolute abundance of each unique TCRbeta CDR3 rearrangement, sequence reads were collapsed and filtered. For each sample, productive Simpson clonality was calculated as the square root of Simpson's diversity index over productive rearrangements. TCRdb's version of the immuneACCESS table is confined to in-frame rearrangements and falls short of the full clone set. An unresolved V gene accounts for under half of the shortfall where checked; the remainder is of unknown origin. That table is the source of V, J and clone size, and D and trimming were worked out from the DNA. In all, the sample holds about 86,000 clones, and 65% to 85% of those were seen once. The top ten hold roughly a third of the sample.

The CDR3 spans 14 residues, from the cysteine through the phenylalanine. This entry keeps only the CDR3 DNA: 42 bases, framed from base 1. V loses 7 bases, J loses 0 bases, and the germline ends lie 12 bases apart. Based on the germline V gene, the CDR1 and CDR2 sequences are KGHDR and SFDVKD. This clone appeared once. What this receptor recognizes is not known. Base quality data are lacking; no much larger clone is found one base away. The V gene is TRBV24-1 and the J gene is TRBJ2-7, with the D gene not confidently named. The material sequenced was peripheral blood. This receptor was identified in an elderly woman with active or convalescent COVID-19. The nucleotide sequence reads as follows: TGTGCCACCAGCCCCGACGGAGTCTCCTACGAGCAGTACTTC. Translated, this gives CATSPDGVSYEQYF.